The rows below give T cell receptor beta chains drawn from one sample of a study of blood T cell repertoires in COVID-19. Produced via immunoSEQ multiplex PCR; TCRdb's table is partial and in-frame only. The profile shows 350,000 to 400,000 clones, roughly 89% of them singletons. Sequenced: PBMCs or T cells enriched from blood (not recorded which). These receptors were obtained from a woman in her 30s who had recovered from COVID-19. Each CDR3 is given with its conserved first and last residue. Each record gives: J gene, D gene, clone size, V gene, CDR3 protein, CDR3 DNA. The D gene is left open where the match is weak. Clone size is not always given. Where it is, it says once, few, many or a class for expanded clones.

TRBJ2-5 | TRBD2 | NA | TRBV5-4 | CASSLGSGVRGETQYF | TGTGCCAGCAGCTTGGGTAGCGGGGTGCGGGGAGAGACCCAGTACTTC
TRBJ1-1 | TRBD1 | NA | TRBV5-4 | CASSRKGAGYTEAFF | TGTGCCAGCAGCCGTAAGGGGGCTGGATACACTGAAGCTTTCTTT
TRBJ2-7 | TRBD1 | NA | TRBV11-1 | CASSSQGADDEQYF | TGTGCCAGCAGCTCACAGGGGGCGGACGACGAGCAGTACTTC
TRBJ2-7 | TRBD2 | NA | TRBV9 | CASSPTSGGDYEQYF | TGTGCCAGCAGCCCCACTAGCGGGGGGGACTACGAGCAGTACTTC
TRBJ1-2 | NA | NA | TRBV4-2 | CASSQDPRHSNYGYTF | TGTGCCAGCAGCCAAGATCCCCGACACTCCAACTATGGCTACACCTTC
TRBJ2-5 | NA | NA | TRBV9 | CASSVGGYETQYF | TGTGCCAGCAGCGTAGGAGGTTACGAGACCCAGTACTTC
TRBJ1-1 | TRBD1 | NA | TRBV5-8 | CASSLNRGTEAFF | TGTGCCAGCAGCTTAAACAGGGGAACTGAAGCTTTCTTT
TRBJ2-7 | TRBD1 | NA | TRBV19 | CASSPNRGNTYEQYF | TGTGCCAGTAGTCCGAACAGGGGAAACACCTACGAGCAGTACTTC
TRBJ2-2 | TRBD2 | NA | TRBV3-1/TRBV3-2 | CASSPRTSWGGELFF | TGTGCCAGCAGCCCTAGGACTAGCTGGGGCGGGGAGCTGTTTTTT
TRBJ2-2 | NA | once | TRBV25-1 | CASSARDPGELFF | TGTGCCAGCAGTGCCCGGGATCCCGGGGAGCTGTTTTTT
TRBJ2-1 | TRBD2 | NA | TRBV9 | CASSVAGTSRNEQFF | TGTGCCAGCAGCGTAGCTGGGACTAGTCGCAATGAGCAGTTCTTC
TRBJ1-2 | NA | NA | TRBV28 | CASSLTGGAGYDYTF | TGTGCCAGCAGTTTAACGGGGGGCGCCGGCTATGACTACACCTTC
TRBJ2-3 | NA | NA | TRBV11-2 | CASSSLAWGTDTQYF | TGTGCCAGCAGCTCCCTAGCTTGGGGTACAGATACGCAGTATTTT
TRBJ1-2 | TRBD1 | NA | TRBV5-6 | CASSWGQGTYGYTF | TGTGCCAGCAGTTGGGGACAGGGAACTTATGGCTACACCTTC
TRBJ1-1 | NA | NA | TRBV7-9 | CASSPGLSNTEAFF | TGTGCCAGCAGCCCCGGACTGTCGAACACTGAAGCTTTCTTT
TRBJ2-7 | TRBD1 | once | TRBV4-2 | CASSQVGTGVYEQYF | TGTGCCAGCAGCCAAGTAGGGACAGGAGTATACGAGCAGTACTTC
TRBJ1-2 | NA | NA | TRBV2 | CASSPRGPNYGYTF | TGTGCCAGCAGCCCCAGGGGTCCTAACTATGGCTACACCTTC
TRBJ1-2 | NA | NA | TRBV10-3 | CAISSLTGRGAYGYTF | TGTGCCATCAGTTCACTGACAGGTCGGGGTGCCTATGGCTACACCTTC
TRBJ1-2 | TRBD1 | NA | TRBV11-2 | CASRFRDRDYGYTF | TGTGCCAGCAGGTTTAGGGACAGGGACTATGGCTACACCTTC
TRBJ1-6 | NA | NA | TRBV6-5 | CASFTPTGSPLHF | TGTGCCAGCTTTACCCCAACGGGGTCACCCCTCCACTTT
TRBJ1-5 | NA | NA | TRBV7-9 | CASSLAGGNQPQHF | TGTGCCAGCAGCTTAGCAGGGGGCAATCAGCCCCAGCATTTT
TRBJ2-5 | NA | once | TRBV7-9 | CASSFPGSYQETQYF | TGTGCCAGCAGCTTCCCGGGATCGTACCAAGAGACCCAGTACTTC